This T cell receptor (beta chain) was sequenced for a study of CD8 T cells in Susac syndrome. General observations from the study: As the study acknowledged, the number of individuals in its TCR sequencing and HLA analysis was relatively small.

After extraction with the RNeasy kit, about 0.5 to 1 ug of the RNA was reverse transcribed using random hexamers. Amplification of TCR beta CDR3 spanned 54 Vbeta and 13 Jbeta via immunoSEQ multiplex PCR. TCRdb independently ran MiXCR on the immunoSEQ multiplex PCR reads; one entry per CDR3 protein. Among 100,000 or so distinct CDR3 sequences listed, 80% to 95% were seen once. CDR1 is KGHSH, CDR2 LQKENI, per germline. The CDR3 covers 16 residues. The V gene end was trimmed by 3 bases and the J gene end by 5 bases; junction bases not matched to a gene: 7. A word on this clonotype: Its antigen is undetermined.

The TCR comes from a human donor in good health. The rearrangement links TRBV18 to TRBJ2-2, with 9 bases lining up with TRBD2. Source material: CD4+ T cells from PBMCs. This chain's CDR3 is CASSPDGTSLTGELFF. The CDR3 DNA follows: TGTGCCAGCTCACCTGACGGGACTAGCTTGACCGGGGAGCTGTTTTTT.